Below, 24 T cell receptor beta chains from the same sample are listed, as sequenced in a study of T cells in Graves' hyperthyroidism and ophthalmopathy. Amplified TCR beta CDR3 regions derived from RNA transcripts. Initially, a first-round RT-PCR of the TCR CDR3 employed the HTBI primer set. TCRdb processed the multiplex PCR reads anew with MiXCR; each CDR3 protein has one entry. The sample shows more than 500,000 distinct CDR3 sequences, 35% to 55% of them seen only once. Sequencing input: peripheral blood or thyroid tissue (not recorded which). The receptors stem from an adult woman with Graves' disease, either hyperthyroidism or ophthalmopathy (not recorded which).

The J gene is TRBJ1-5, the V gene TRBV7-9; 7 positions agree with TRBD1. In germline, CDR1 is SEHNR, CDR2 FQNEAQ (reference sequence). Trimming at V came to 5 bases and at J to 0 bases, leaving 7 bases not matched to a gene. CDR3 length equals 16 residues. CDR3 sequence: CASSQTGTDSNQPQHF. DNA for the CDR3: TGTGCCAGCAGCCAAACCGGGACAGATAGCAATCAGCCCCAGCATTTT.

This clonotype was seen repeatedly, ten times or more. This rearrangement joins TRBV4-2 to TRBJ2-7; D gene unclear. Germline assignment: CDR1 LGHNA and CDR2 YNFKEQ. Trimming took 1 base from V and 5 from J, leaving 9 bases between them. This CDR3 comprises 13 residues. CDR3 in amino acids: CASSQVGSHEQYF. DNA of the CDR3: TGTGCCAGCAGCCAAGTGGGAAGCCACGAGCAGTACTTC.

This clonotype was seen many times. V usage is TRBV13 and J usage is TRBJ1-1; D is unclear. CDR3 length: 14 amino acids. The germline V gene encodes CDR1 PRHDT and CDR2 FYEKMQ (reference sequence). V gave up 5 bases and J gave up 0 bases, with 10 bases separating them. The CDR3 DNA follows: TGTGCCAGCAGCCGCCCGGGTCTGAACACTGAAGCTTTCTTT. Its protein is CASSRPGLNTEAFF.

This chain links TRBV29-1 with TRBJ1-2; maybe TRBD1 (5 bases). CDR1 is SQVTM, CDR2 ANQGSEA, per germline. V lost 1 base to trimming and J lost 6 bases, with 12 bases between them. CDR3 size: 13 residues. The CDR3 nucleotides are TGCAGCGTTGAAGCCCGGGGGAGGAATGGCTACACCTTC. It yields the protein CSVEARGRNGYTF.

CDR3 nucleotides: TGTGCCAGCAGCTTGAGCGGAGGGGAAGCTTTCTTT. This sequence encodes CASSLSGGEAFF. V gene TRBV7-9 combines with J gene TRBJ1-1; unclear D gene. V dropped 3 bases and J dropped 8 bases, with 10 bases sitting between them. The V gene's germline CDR1 is SEHNR and CDR2 FQNEAQ (reference sequence). The length of the CDR3 is 12 residues.

V and J are TRBV7-2 and TRBJ1-1; D is ambiguous. Deletions cut 3 bases from V and 6 bases from J, with 5 bases between. The V gene's germline CDR1 is SGHTA and CDR2 FQGNSA. The CDR3 is 11 amino acids. CDR3: CASSLFAEAFF. The CDR3 DNA reads as TGTGCCAGCAGCTTGTTCGCTGAAGCTTTCTTT. Full variable domain (missing parts from reference TRBV7-2 and TRBJ1-1): GAGVSQSPSNKVTEKGKDVELRCDPISGHTALYWYRQSLGQGLEFLIYFQGNSAPDKSGLPSDRFSAERTGGSVSTLTIQRTQQEDSAVYLCASSLFAEAFFGQGTRLTVV.

The chain employs TRBV7-2 and TRBJ1-4; D possibly corresponds to TRBD1 (5 bases). Germline V gene sequence: CDR1 SGHTA, CDR2 FQGNSA. Trimming shortened V by 5 bases and J by 5 bases, and 15 bases separated the two germline ends. The length of the CDR3 is 15 residues. CDR3 in amino acids: CASSLTGKVNEKLFF. The CDR3 coding sequence is TGTGCCAGCAGCCTCACAGGAAAGGTCAATGAAAAACTGTTTTTT.

The sample holds a few counts of this clonotype. This chain uses TRBV29-1 with TRBJ2-7; D perhaps matches TRBD2 (5 bases). The CDR3 is made up of 12 amino acids. V lost 1 base, J lost 6 bases, and 10 bases lay in between. Germline-derived CDR1 and CDR2 are SQVTM and ANQGSEA. CDR3 DNA sequence: TGCAGCGTTGAAGTGGACTCGCCCGAGCAGTACTTC. Protein: CSVEVDSPEQYF.

This clonotype came up a few times. The chain has TRBV15 and TRBJ2-7; tentatively, D is TRBD1 (5 bases). CDR1 is LNHNV, CDR2 YYDKDF, per germline (reference sequence). The CDR3 has 14 residues. The V end lost 3 bases, the J end lost 6 bases, and 15 bases lay between the germline ends. The CDR3 reads CATSSKGLGVEQYF. In DNA, the CDR3 is TGTGCCACCAGCAGCAAGGGGTTAGGGGTCGAGCAGTACTTC.

This rearrangement joins TRBV7-9 to TRBJ2-7, with TRBD1 as a possible D gene (6 bases). Germline values: CDR1 SEHNR, CDR2 FQNEAQ (reference sequence). The CDR3 totals 13 residues. Deletions cut 1 base from V and 6 bases from J, with 10 bases between. The CDR3 sequence is CASSLDRAAEQYF. CDR3 DNA sequence: TGTGCCAGCAGCTTAGACAGGGCAGCCGAGCAGTACTTC.

The J gene is TRBJ2-7, the V gene TRBV6-1, with D maybe TRBD2 (5 bases). V lost 6 bases and J 5 bases, leaving 11 bases between the germline ends. This CDR3 is built from 12 residues. Germline values: CDR1 MNHNS, CDR2 SASEGT. In nucleotides, the CDR3 is TGTGCCAGCAGACTAGACATCAACGAGCAGTACTTC. Its protein is CASRLDINEQYF.

The chain is built from TRBV7-9 and TRBJ2-2; a weak D match, TRBD2 (6 bases). Trimming shortened V by 5 bases and J by 5 bases, and 15 bases separated the two germline ends. CDR3 length: 15 amino acids. Germline CDR1 reads SEHNR; CDR2 reads FQNEAQ (reference sequence). CDR3 coding DNA: TGTGCCAGCAGCGTGGAAGGGAGGTATACCGGGGAGCTGTTTTTT. Encoded protein: CASSVEGRYTGELFF.

This clonotype was detected ten times or more. This rearrangement joins TRBV2 to TRBJ2-2; D is uncertain. Trimming removed 6 bases at V and 0 bases at J, with 11 bases between. This CDR3 contains 15 residues. The V gene's germline CDR1 is SNHLY and CDR2 FYNNEI. The CDR3 nucleotides are TGTGCCAGCAGAGAAAGGGCCGCGAACACCGGGGAGCTGTTTTTT. This encodes CASRERAANTGELFF.

This clonotype has at least ten counts. The chain couples TRBV2 to TRBJ1-5; D gene unclear. Trimming stripped 6 bases from V and 4 bases from J, with 16 bases between. Germline V gene lookup returns CDR1 SNHLY and CDR2 FYNNEI. CDR3 length equals 15 residues. CDR3 nucleotides: TGTGCCAGCAGGGGGTTGGCAGGTGGTAATCAGCCCCAGCATTTT. Protein product: CASRGLAGGNQPQHF.

V is TRBV28 and J is TRBJ2-7; D may be TRBD1 (5 bases). The CDR3 contains 16 residues. Trimming removed 2 bases at V and 3 bases at J, with 17 bases between. Germline V gene sequence: CDR1 MDHEN, CDR2 SYDVKM. The CDR3 protein is CASSLRGWVRVYEQYF. The CDR3 coding sequence is TGTGCCAGCAGTTTAAGGGGATGGGTTAGAGTCTACGAGCAGTACTTC.

With regard to this clonotype: Germline is not matched at one junction end, which may reflect a read error. V usage is TRBV15 and J usage is TRBJ2-7, with D possibly called TRBD1 or TRBD2 (5 bases each). Germline assignment: CDR1 LNHNV and CDR2 YYDKDF (reference sequence). The CDR3 runs 15 residues. The CDR3 region has the DNA TGTGCCGCCAGCAGCTTTGGGCACGAGGGGAGCGAGCAGTACTTC. Amino acid sequence: CAASSFGHEGSEQYF. Full variable domain (remainder filled in from reference TRBV15 and TRBJ2-7): DAMVIQNPRYQVTQFGKPVTLSCSQTLNHNVMYWYQQKSSQAPKLLFHYYDKDFNNEADTPDNFQSRRPNTSFCFLDIRSPGLGDTAMYLCAASSFGHEGSEQYFGPGTRLTVT.

The table lists this clonotype with a few counts. CDR3: CASELTGVDNSPLHF. DNA for the CDR3: TGTGCCAGCGAGTTGACAGGGGTCGATAATTCACCCCTCCACTTT. This chain links TRBV12-3 or TRBV12-4 with TRBJ1-6, with 8 bases aligning to TRBD1. V lost 8 bases to trimming and J lost 5 bases; unmatched junction nucleotides: 8. This CDR3 region has 15 residues.

This clonotype has at least ten counts. J is TRBJ2-7 and V is TRBV11-2, with D perhaps TRBD1 (5 bases). The germline V gene encodes CDR1 SGHAT and CDR2 FQNNGV. The CDR3 runs 15 residues. Trimming cost V 2 bases and J 6 bases, with 17 bases left between them. The CDR3, as DNA: TGTGCCAGCAGCTTACGACAGATGCCGATGGGCGAGCAGTACTTC. Its translation: CASSLRQMPMGEQYF.

This clonotype was seen ten or more times. The chain couples TRBV5-8 to TRBJ2-7; the D is unclear. Germline V lookup: CDR1 SGHTS, CDR2 YDEGEE. The CDR3 loop spans 16 amino acids. V lost 2 bases, J lost 0 bases, and 15 bases lay in between. CDR3 bases: TGTGCCAGCAGCTTAGGGCCAGCGCTAAGCTCCTACGAGCAGTACTTC. This sequence encodes CASSLGPALSSYEQYF.

This chain links TRBV20-1 with TRBJ1-2; D is uncertain. The length of the CDR3 is 12 residues. Trimming cost V 1 base and J 8 bases, with 11 bases left between them. Germline V gives CDR1 DFQATT, CDR2 SNEGSKA (reference sequence). The CDR3 sequence is CSARGDGQGYTF. DNA for the CDR3: TGCAGTGCTAGAGGCGACGGGCAGGGCTACACCTTC.

This chain connects TRBV7-9 to TRBJ1-1; D is unresolved. Looked up from germline, CDR1 is SEHNR and CDR2 is FQNEAQ (reference sequence). Trimming pared 5 bases from V and 2 bases from J, leaving 6 bases between. The CDR3 runs 12 residues. Written as DNA, the CDR3 is TGTGCCAGCAGCATCGTTAACACTGAAGCTTTCTTT. It translates to CASSIVNTEAFF.

This clonotype was seen ten or more times. The chain couples TRBV7-9 to TRBJ1-4; no clear D gene. Trimming took off 1 base at V and 0 bases at J, with 3 bases between the two ends. The CDR3 extends over 14 amino acids. The germline gives CDR1 SEHNR, CDR2 FQNEAQ (reference sequence). The CDR3 sequence: CASSLVTTNEKLFF. For the CDR3, the DNA is TGTGCCAGCAGCTTAGTTACAACTAATGAAAAACTGTTTTTT. The variable domain in full, completed from reference TRBV7-9 and TRBJ1-4, reads DTGVSQNPRHKITKRGQNVTFRCDPISEHNRLYWYRQTLGQGPEFLTYFQNEAQLEKSRLLSDRFSAERPKGSFSTLEIQRTEQGDSAMYLCASSLVTTNEKLFFGSGTQLSVL.

This clonotype was recorded at least ten times. The V gene is TRBV20-1, the J gene TRBJ1-1, with D uncertain. Germline-derived CDR1 and CDR2 are DFQATT and SNEGSKA (reference sequence). V dropped 0 bases and J dropped 7 bases, with 18 bases sitting between them. There are 15 residues in the CDR3. The CDR3 DNA is TGCAGTGCTAGAGATGGGTATAGGTTCCGCGGTGAAGCTTTCTTT. Its translation is CSARDGYRFRGEAFF.

V usage is TRBV2 and J usage is TRBJ2-5; 10 nucleotides agree with TRBD2. Germline lookup yields CDR1 SNHLY and CDR2 FYNNEI. The length of the CDR3 is 14 residues. V shed 3 bases and J 4 bases; nucleotides not matched to a gene: 2. CDR3 sequence (DNA): TGTGCCAGCAGTGAGGCTAGCGGGAGAGAGACCCAGTACTTC. Encoded protein: CASSEASGRETQYF.